Shown below are 28 T cell receptor beta chains from a single sample sequenced in a study of early T cells in non-severe SARS-CoV-2 infection. One entry per CDR3 protein results from TCRdb running MiXCR on the 5' RACE reads. The repertoire has tens of thousands of distinct CDR3 sequences, 5% to 6.5% of them found once; the top ten carry roughly 25%. Source material: whole blood. These receptors all come from an adult who was a healthcare worker with PCR-confirmed SARS-CoV-2 infection or an uninfected control (not recorded which).

This clonotype was recorded at least ten times. The rearrangement joins TRBV18 to TRBJ1-1; TRBD1 is a possible D gene (5 bases). The CDR3 totals 13 residues. The ends were cut back, 3 bases at V and 2 bases at J, with 7 bases in the middle. From germline, CDR1 is KGHSH and CDR2 LQKENI. CDR3 protein: CASSPTVNTEAFF. The CDR3 DNA reads as TGTGCCAGCTCACCGACAGTCAACACTGAAGCTTTCTTT.

With respect to this clonotype: A much larger clone differs from this one at a single base, so this may be a read error. The J gene is TRBJ2-3, the V gene TRBV7-7; 8 bases map to TRBD2. Germline V gene sequence: CDR1 SSHAT, CDR2 FNYEAQ (reference sequence). The CDR3 consists of 15 residues. The CDR3 nucleotides read TGTGCTAACAGCTTAGGACTAGCCCCGGGGGATACGCAGTATTTT. It yields the protein CANSLGLAPGDTQYF.

This clonotype has at least ten counts. This chain connects TRBV7-2 to TRBJ2-7; possibly TRBD2 for D (6 bases). CDR1 is SGHTA and CDR2 is FQGNSA in the germline V gene. The CDR3 is 14 amino acids. Trimming shortened V by 7 bases and J by 0 bases, and 13 bases separated the two germline ends. The CDR3 protein is CASNGGSSSYEQYF. The CDR3 nucleotides read TGTGCCAGCAACGGGGGTTCTTCCTCCTACGAGCAGTACTTC.

The J gene is TRBJ2-1, the V gene TRBV10-3; 9 positions match TRBD2. This CDR3 has 15 residues. Germline CDR1 ENHRY, CDR2 SYGVKD. J gave up 8 bases and V 4 bases, and 9 bases lay outside the gene matches. The CDR3 reads CAISAAGGPVDEQFF. The CDR3, as DNA: TGTGCCATCAGTGCGGCGGGAGGGCCGGTGGATGAGCAGTTCTTC.

This clonotype was counted only a few times. The J gene is TRBJ1-3, the V gene TRBV7-9; D gene uncertain. Germline CDR1 is SEHNR and CDR2 is FQNEAQ (reference sequence). This CDR3 contains 15 residues. Between the trimmed V and J ends, which lost 3 bases and 0 bases, there was a span of 9 bases. CDR3 region: CASSFDGRSGNTIYF. The CDR3 DNA follows: TGTGCCAGCAGCTTCGACGGCCGCTCTGGAAACACCATATATTTT.

This clonotype was observed many times. The V gene is TRBV20-1, the J gene TRBJ2-5; D gene unclear. CDR3 length: 13 amino acids. Germline CDR1 is DFQATT and CDR2 is SNEGSKA (reference sequence). V was clipped by 0 bases and J by 5 bases, with 10 bases between them. The CDR3 spells CSARETGPETQYF. The CDR3 nucleotides are TGCAGTGCTAGAGAAACTGGCCCCGAGACCCAGTACTTC.

The genes are TRBV20-1 and TRBJ2-1, with D perhaps TRBD2 (6 bases). Germline assignment: CDR1 DFQATT and CDR2 SNEGSKA (reference sequence). Trimming removed 7 bases at V and 9 bases at J, with 19 bases between. The CDR3 sequence is 13 residues long. CDR3 in amino acids: CSVHGTHETEQFF. CDR3 bases: TGCAGTGTACACGGGACTCACGAGACTGAGCAGTTCTTC.

This clonotype has a handful of counts. The chain carries TRBV12-3 or TRBV12-4 and TRBJ2-2; a weak D match, TRBD2 (5 bases). This CDR3 region has 15 residues. V dropped 4 bases and J dropped 1 base, with 10 bases sitting between them. The CDR3 is CASSSASLNTGELFF. CDR3 in DNA: TGTGCCAGCAGTTCTGCTAGCCTGAACACCGGGGAGCTGTTTTTT.

The table lists this clonotype with many counts. The J gene is TRBJ1-6, the V gene TRBV12-5, with 10 bases aligning to TRBD1. Germline loops: CDR1 LGHNT, CDR2 FRNRAP. The V gene end was trimmed by 6 bases and the J gene end by 6 bases; junction bases not matched to a gene: 2. The CDR3 is 14 amino acids. In nucleotides, the CDR3 is TGTGCTAGTGGACGGACAGGGGGTAATTCACCCCTCCACTTT. It codes for CASGRTGGNSPLHF.

This clonotype was seen many times. The V call is TRBV5-1, the J call TRBJ1-2; TRBD1 matches at 7 bases. The germline V gene encodes CDR1 SGHRS and CDR2 YFSETQ. This CDR3 region has 15 residues. V dropped 2 bases and J dropped 3; count of bases not matched to a gene: 7. CDR3 sequence (DNA): TGCGCCAGCAGCTTAGGCTCTGGACAGGACTATGGCTACACCTTC. It yields the protein CASSLGSGQDYGYTF.

This clonotype was observed many times. This chain links TRBV6-5 with TRBJ1-4, with D possibly being TRBD1 (6 bases). Looked up from germline, CDR1 is MNHEY and CDR2 is SVGAGI. Trimming shortened V by 6 bases and J by 5 bases, and 13 bases separated the two germline ends. The CDR3 runs 14 residues. CDR3 residues: CASSPQGENEKLFF. The CDR3 DNA is TGTGCCAGCAGCCCACAGGGAGAAAATGAAAAACTGTTTTTT.

This clonotype was recorded many times. The rearrangement links TRBV7-2 to TRBJ2-5; D gene uncertain. CDR1 SGHTA and CDR2 FQGNSA come from the germline V gene. The CDR3 has 13 residues. Trimming removed 3 bases from V and 1 base from J, with 6 bases in between. In DNA, the CDR3 is TGTGCCAGCAGCTTGCTAATCCAAGAGACCCAGTACTTC. Translation gives CASSLLIQETQYF.

Only a few counts were recorded for this clonotype. V and J are TRBV6-5 and TRBJ1-2; D gene unclear. Germline values: CDR1 MNHEY, CDR2 SVGAGI. The CDR3 covers 13 residues. Between the trimmed V and J ends, which lost 4 bases and 2 bases, there was a span of 8 bases. This chain's CDR3 is CASSLDGNYGYTF. The CDR3 DNA is TGTGCCAGCAGTTTGGACGGGAACTATGGCTACACCTTC.

This clonotype was counted many times. The chain uses TRBV20-1 and TRBJ2-1, with 7 bases matching TRBD2. With V trimmed by 0 bases and J by 7 bases, 6 bases remained unmatched. Germline-derived CDR1 and CDR2 are DFQATT and SNEGSKA (reference sequence). The length of the CDR3 is 14 residues. The DNA of the CDR3 is TGCAGTGCTAGAGATCTACTAGCGCCTAATGAGCAGTTCTTC. Protein sequence: CSARDLLAPNEQFF.

This clonotype came up a few times. This chain links TRBV10-3 with TRBJ2-3; TRBD2 agrees at 10 bases. Trimming took 1 base from V and 3 from J; bases not matched to a gene: 1. Germline CDR1 reads ENHRY; CDR2 reads SYGVKD. CDR3 size: 15 residues. CDR3 amino acids: CAISELAGGTDTQYF. CDR3 nucleotide sequence: TGTGCCATCAGTGAGTTAGCGGGGGGAACAGATACGCAGTATTTT.

This clonotype was recorded many times. V is TRBV3-1 and J is TRBJ2-1; 15 bases line up with TRBD2. The V segment lost 4 bases and the J segment 3 bases; nucleotides outside the gene matches: 4. Germline V gene lookup returns CDR1 LGHDT and CDR2 YNNKEL (reference sequence). The CDR3 has 17 amino acids. The CDR3 nucleotides read TGTGCCAGCAGCCGGGTGGGACTAGCGGGGGGCTACAATGAGCAGTTCTTC. It yields the protein CASSRVGLAGGYNEQFF.

V and J are TRBV7-2 and TRBJ2-7; D is unresolved. This CDR3 has 12 amino acids. Looked up from germline, CDR1 is SGHTA and CDR2 is FQGNSA. Between the trimmed V and J ends, which lost 4 bases and 3 bases, there was a span of 7 bases. CDR3 in amino acids: CASSSPFYEQYF. CDR3 nucleotide sequence: TGTGCCAGCAGCTCACCCTTCTACGAGCAGTACTTC.

This clonotype has more than one count but fewer than ten. The CDR3 coding sequence is TGTGCCAGCAGCGACGGGACTAGCGGGCAGAGCTCCTACAATGAGCAGTTCTTC. Residues: CASSDGTSGQSSYNEQFF. This chain joins TRBV9 and TRBJ2-1, with 12 positions matching TRBD2. Germline CDR1 SGDLS, CDR2 YYNGEE. Trimming removed 3 bases from V and 0 bases from J; junction bases left unmatched: 7. The CDR3 sequence is 18 residues long.

This clonotype was counted only a few times. The chain is built from TRBV3-1 and TRBJ2-1, with TRBD1 as a possible D gene (5 bases). The CDR3 has 11 residues. CDR1 LGHDT and CDR2 YNNKEL come from the germline V gene (reference sequence). Trimming took 1 base from V and 12 from J, leaving 7 bases between them. CDR3: CASSQGQLQFF. CDR3 in DNA: TGTGCCAGCAGCCAAGGACAGTTGCAGTTCTTC.

This clonotype was recorded at least ten times. This chain uses TRBV21-1 with TRBJ2-7; the D call in the table, TRBD1, was not verified against the DNA. TRBV21-1 is marked as a pseudogene. This CDR3 spans 13 amino acids. The CDR3 protein is CASRPGQGLEQYF. The CDR3 DNA reads TGTGCCAGCAGACCGGGACAGGGACTAGAGCAGTACTTC.

The table lists this clonotype with a few counts. J is TRBJ2-6 and V is TRBV9, with D tentatively TRBD2 (6 bases). This CDR3 is built from 17 residues. V was clipped by 3 bases and J by 1 base, with 14 bases between them. Germline assignment: CDR1 SGDLS and CDR2 YYNGEE. The CDR3 coding sequence is TGTGCCAGCAGCGGACCCCTCAGCGGGTCTGGGGCCAACGTCCTGACTTTC. Translation gives CASSGPLSGSGANVLTF.

This clonotype has ten or more counts. V and J are TRBV7-3 and TRBJ2-1, with TRBD2 matching over 8 bases. Germline CDR1 SGHTA, CDR2 FQGTGA. The CDR3 is 14 residues long. V dropped 5 bases and J dropped 0; count of bases not matched to a gene: 0. CDR3 protein: CASSRGGSYNEQFF. The CDR3 nucleotides are TGTGCCAGCAGCCGGGGGGGCTCCTACAATGAGCAGTTCTTC.

This clonotype has at least ten counts. J is TRBJ1-2 and V is TRBV10-3; D uncertain. Germline loops: CDR1 ENHRY, CDR2 SYGVKD. V was shortened by 11 bases and J by 0 bases, with 13 bases between the two germline ends. This CDR3 contains 13 residues. The DNA of the CDR3 is TGTGCCGTTTGGATAGAACCTAACTATGGCTACACCTTC. It translates to CAVWIEPNYGYTF.

This clonotype showed up many times. The V call is TRBV7-2, the J call TRBJ2-7; D unclear. CDR1 is SGHTA, CDR2 FQGNSA, per germline. This CDR3 contains 18 residues. The V end was cut by 1 base, the J end by 2 bases, with 21 bases between. CDR3: CASSLGLGSSRGAYEQYF. The CDR3 DNA sequence: TGTGCCAGCAGCTTAGGTCTAGGATCTAGTAGAGGAGCCTACGAGCAGTACTTC.

This clonotype has a count of ten or more. This chain joins TRBV7-2 and TRBJ2-5; D is possibly TRBD1 (6 bases). V lost 5 bases and J lost 1, with 14 bases in between. The CDR3 loop spans 15 amino acids. Per the germline V gene, CDR1 is SGHTA and CDR2 is FQGNSA. The CDR3 region is CASSRQQGPQETQYF. The CDR3 DNA sequence: TGTGCCAGCAGCCGTCAACAGGGACCCCAAGAGACCCAGTACTTC.

This clonotype was observed a few times. The chain joins TRBV20-1 to TRBJ2-7; D may be TRBD2 (6 bases). V was trimmed by 6 bases and J by 3 bases, leaving 9 bases between them. The CDR3 spans 11 residues. Germline-derived CDR1 and CDR2 are DFQATT and SNEGSKA (reference sequence). As DNA, the CDR3 is TGCAGTGCACGACTAGACTACGAGCAGTACTTC. Its protein is CSARLDYEQYF.

This chain joins TRBV12-3 or TRBV12-4 and TRBJ2-1, with 11 bases lining up with TRBD2. V dropped 6 bases and J dropped 0; count of bases not matched to a gene: 13. This CDR3 spans 19 amino acids. The CDR3 loop is CASSLTSGRGGSSYNEQFF. As DNA, the CDR3 is TGTGCCAGCAGCTTAACTAGCGGGAGAGGGGGTAGCTCCTACAATGAGCAGTTCTTC.

This clonotype was recorded many times. J is TRBJ1-2 and V is TRBV7-8; a weak D match, TRBD1 (5 bases). Trimming took off 5 bases at V and 0 bases at J, with 7 bases between the two ends. Per the germline V gene, CDR1 is SGHVS and CDR2 is FQNEAQ. CDR3 length: 13 residues. CDR3 loop: CASSPGSNYGYTF. Written as DNA, the CDR3 is TGTGCCAGCAGCCCAGGGTCTAACTATGGCTACACCTTC. The entire variable domain, with the rest obtained from reference TRBV7-8 and TRBJ1-2, is as follows: GAGVSQSPRYKVAKRGQDVALRCDPISGHVSLFWYQQALGQGPEFLTYFQNEAQLDKSGLPSDRFFAERPEGSVSTLKIQRTQQEDSAVYLCASSPGSNYGYTFGSGTRLTVV.